This is a list of T cell receptor beta chains from one sample in a study of blood T cell repertoires in COVID-19. Measured with immunoSEQ multiplex PCR; TCRdb has only the in-frame clones, and not every one. The data contain more than 100,000 clones, around three quarters of them seen just once; the ten biggest clones take up almost 4%. Specimen: peripheral blood. These receptors all stem from a woman at least 80 years old with acute or convalescent COVID-19. Both conserved end residues are trimmed from each CDR3.

j_call v_call cdr3_aa
TRBJ2-1 TRBV9 ASSTRGFTYNEQF
TRBJ2-2 TRBV5-1 ASSWNAAGELF
TRBJ2-4 TRBV7-6 ASSLNTGDIQY
TRBJ1-5 TRBV6-1 ASSEAIPGANSNQPQH
TRBJ2-7 TRBV9 ASSVDQGHYEQY
TRBJ2-7 TRBV4-1 ASSQDPQYSYEQY
TRBJ1-6 TRBV28 ASSSPGGGYNSPLH
TRBJ2-1 TRBV4-2 ASSQGAGDLNEQF
TRBJ1-3 TRBV9 ASSASLTDSSGNTIY
TRBJ2-7 TRBV9 ASSARDSISYEQY
TRBJ2-1 TRBV7-8 ASSRIPNSLSGPSDEQF
TRBJ1-1 TRBV2 ASRQNRGVNTEAF
TRBJ2-5 TRBV19 ASRDRGRDQETQY
TRBJ2-1 TRBV7-9 ASSRGGNEQF
TRBJ1-1 TRBV10-3 AISEDFRGTEAF
TRBJ2-7 TRBV3-1/TRBV3-2 ASGPFVAGAPYEQY
TRBJ1-1 TRBV18 ASSPPRDRGWLNTEAF
TRBJ1-2 TRBV25-1 ASSESGQIAGFGYT
TRBJ1-6 TRBV7-6 ASSLAQGTGNSPLH
TRBJ2-3 TRBV3-1/TRBV3-2 ASSRTGLAGADTQY
TRBJ1-1 TRBV18 ASSPSTGKESEAF
TRBJ1-1 TRBV23-1 ASSRLSLPAAAF
TRBJ2-3 TRBV6-4 ASSPGQESPDTQY
TRBJ1-5 TRBV12-5 ASGLVSAGQPQH
TRBJ1-2 TRBV18 ASSPRGQDGYT
TRBJ1-2 TRBV27 ASSFAGTGDRYT
TRBJ1-5 TRBV28 ASTTDRGRQPQH
TRBJ1-2 TRBV19 ASRDRVGHGYT
TRBJ2-7 TRBV19 ASRGRGVGEQY
TRBJ2-7 TRBV7-2 ASSLETSGVYEQY
TRBJ2-2 TRBV7-2 ASSLPTSNTGELF
TRBJ2-1 TRBV7-3 ASSPKGQGGNEQF
TRBJ1-2 TRBV10-3 AITQGEDYGYT
TRBJ1-2 TRBV28 GTNTRYGYT
TRBJ1-3 TRBV29-1 SARQSSGNTIY
TRBJ1-5 TRBV19 ASSGGSNNQPQH
TRBJ2-7 TRBV5-1 ASSPGGGGEQY
TRBJ2-1 TRBV5-1 ASSLLGAGGVYEQF
TRBJ2-1 TRBV6-5 ASSPSGSSYNEQF
TRBJ1-6 TRBV9 ASSFQGAVNSPLH
TRBJ2-7 TRBV2 ASLGGEASYEQY
TRBJ1-1 TRBV6-5 ASSLQGNTEAF
TRBJ2-7 TRBV5-1 ASSHRSGDRTYEQY
TRBJ1-5 TRBV2 ASSGDSNQPQH
TRBJ2-1 TRBV11-3 ASSLGGLYNEQF
TRBJ1-2 TRBV5-4 ASSTQGDYGYT
TRBJ1-1 TRBV5-8 ASSSQYGQGAEAF
TRBJ2-1 TRBV7-6 ASSSLQGRAYNEQF
TRBJ2-3 TRBV5-1 ASRPRQGSSTDTQY
TRBJ2-7 TRBV27 ASSFDRGYEQY
TRBJ2-2 TRBV7-3 ASSPTSSGVGGELF
TRBJ1-2 TRBV5-1 ASSLSPGTGNDYT
TRBJ1-1 TRBV3-1/TRBV3-2 ASTSTGDTEAF
TRBJ1-4 TRBV9 ASSASQNEKLF
TRBJ1-2 TRBV5-4 ASSLGGGRGYGYT
TRBJ2-3 TRBV19 ASSPSGGSTDTQY
TRBJ1-2 TRBV29-1 SVGSGQHLNYGYT
TRBJ2-1 TRBV15 ATSRELAGYNEQF
TRBJ2-3 TRBV19 ATRKPGVGTDTQY